The TCR beta chain under discussion was sequenced for a study of T cells in Graves' hyperthyroidism and ophthalmopathy. At least ten counts were recorded for this clonotype. What it binds is unknown. Germline CDR1 and CDR2: MDHEN and SYDVKM. The CDR3 runs to 17 residues. With V trimmed by 3 bases and J by 1 base, 10 bases remained unmatched. Findings and limits, study-wide: Ophthalmopathy was model-predicted a median around seven months pre-onset.

TCR beta CDR3 region amplification was performed from RNA transcripts. With the HTBI primer set, the TCR CDR3 went through a first round of RT-PCR. In TCRdb, the multiplex PCR reads were re-called with MiXCR into one record per CDR3 protein. The sample contains a few hundred thousand distinct CDR3 sequences, roughly 15% of which appear only once. This clonotype originated in a woman in her twenties or thirties with Graves' ophthalmopathy. The specimen sequenced was blood. The chain has TRBV28 and TRBJ2-5, with 8 positions matching TRBD1. CDR3: CASSFSTSGGSQETQYF. CDR3 in DNA: TGTGCCAGCAGTTTTTCCACCTCAGGGGGCTCCCAAGAGACCCAGTACTTC.